The clone carrying this TCR beta chain came up a few times. The data originate from a study of T cell changes during pregnancy in multiple sclerosis. Libraries were prepared by immunoSEQ multiplex PCR; TCRdb keeps only in-frame clonotypes and omits some of them. There are roughly 32,000 clones in the sample; about 93% occur only once, and about 0.41% lies in the top ten. Germline V CDR1 and CDR2: SEHNR, FQNEAQ (reference sequence). The V and J ends lost 6 bases and 4 bases respectively, with 12 bases between them. The CDR3 sequence is 13 residues long. The receptor's source is a female donor with multiple sclerosis, enrolled in a pregnancy study. Sequencing used CD4+ T cells from peripheral blood mononuclear cells, obtained in the second trimester of pregnancy. This sequence joins TRBV7-9 and TRBJ1-2; D ambiguous. CDR3 DNA sequence: TGTGCCAGCAGTTATCAGAGGCCCTATGGCTACACCTTC. Encoded protein: CASSYQRPYGYTF.